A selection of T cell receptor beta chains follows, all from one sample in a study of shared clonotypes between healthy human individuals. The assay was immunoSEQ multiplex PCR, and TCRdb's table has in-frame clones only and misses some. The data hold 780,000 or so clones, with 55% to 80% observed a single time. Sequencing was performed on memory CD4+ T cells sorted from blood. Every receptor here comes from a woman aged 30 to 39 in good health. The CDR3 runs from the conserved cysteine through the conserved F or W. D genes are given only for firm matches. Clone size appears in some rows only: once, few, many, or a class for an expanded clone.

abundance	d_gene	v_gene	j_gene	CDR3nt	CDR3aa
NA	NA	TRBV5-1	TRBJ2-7	TGCGCCAGCAGCTTGTCCCAGGTCACGGGCTCCTCCTACGAGCAGTACTTC	CASSLSQVTGSSYEQYF
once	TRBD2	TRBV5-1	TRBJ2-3	TGCGCCAGCAGCTCCGGGGGGCTAGCGGGAGGTCCGGCTTTCCGAGATACGCAGTATTTT	CASSSGGLAGGPAFRDTQYF
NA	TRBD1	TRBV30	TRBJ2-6	TGTGCCTTCAGCAGGGGGACCTTTTATTACTCTGGGGCCAACGTCCTGACTTTC	CAFSRGTFYYSGANVLTF
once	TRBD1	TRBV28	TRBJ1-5	TGTGCCTCCTCGGACAGGGGGCGAGATAGCAATCAGCCCCAGCATTTT	CASSDRGRDSNQPQHF
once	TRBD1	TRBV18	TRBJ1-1	TGTGCCAGCTCACCACCCGGGACAGGGAACACTGAAGCTTTCTTT	CASSPPGTGNTEAFF
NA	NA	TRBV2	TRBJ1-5	TGTGCCAGCAGCGCCGACCGGGGGCCGGGCAATCAGCCCCAGCATTTT	CASSADRGPGNQPQHF
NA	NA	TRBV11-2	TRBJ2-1	TGTGCCAGCACCCAAGGTTGGCGGCTCTACAATGAGCAGTTCTTC	CASTQGWRLYNEQFF
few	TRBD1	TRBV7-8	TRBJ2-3	TGTGCCAGCAGCTTACGGGACAGGGTGGGGACAGATACGCAGTATTTT	CASSLRDRVGTDTQYF
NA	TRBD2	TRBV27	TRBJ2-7	TGTGCCAGCAGTTTATCGTTCGAGCGGGAGGGCCTCTGGTACGAGCAGTACTTC	CASSLSFEREGLWYEQYF
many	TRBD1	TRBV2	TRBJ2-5	TGTGCCAGCAGTGAAGGCTGGCAGGGGGCCACCCAGTACTTC	CASSEGWQGATQYF
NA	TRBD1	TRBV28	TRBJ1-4	TGTGCCAGCAGTCCCCGGGACAGGGATGAAAAACTGTTTTTT	CASSPRDRDEKLFF
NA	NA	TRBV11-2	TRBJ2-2	TGTGCCAGCAGCACCCCCGGCGGAGGGAACACCGGGGAGCTGTTTTTT	CASSTPGGGNTGELFF
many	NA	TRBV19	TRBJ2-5	TGTGCCAGTAGCCCAACTAGCTTGGATTCTCAAGAGACCCAGTACTTC	CASSPTSLDSQETQYF
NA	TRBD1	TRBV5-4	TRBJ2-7	TGTGCCAGCAGGCCGTTCGGGACAGGGTCCCACGAGCAGTACTTC	CASRPFGTGSHEQYF
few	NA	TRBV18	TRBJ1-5	TGTGCCAGCTCACCAACCGGGGATCAGCCCCAGCATTTT	CASSPTGDQPQHF
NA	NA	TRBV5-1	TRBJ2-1	TGCGCCAGCAGCTGGCCCCTTCGGGACCCTAAATTAGGACACAATGAGCAGTTCTTC	CASSWPLRDPKLGHNEQFF
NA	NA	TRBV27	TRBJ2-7	TGTGCCAGCAGTTCCCGGGCAGGGAAGGGCGACGAGCAGTACTTC	CASSSRAGKGDEQYF
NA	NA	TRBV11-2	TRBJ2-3	TGTGCCAGCAGCTTAGAAACAAGGGATACGCAGTATTTT	CASSLETRDTQYF
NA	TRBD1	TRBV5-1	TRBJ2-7	TGCGCCAGCAGCCCCGAGCCCGGGACAGGGGACCACGAGCAGTACTTC	CASSPEPGTGDHEQYF
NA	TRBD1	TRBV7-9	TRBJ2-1	TGTGCCAGCAGCCCGGGACAGGGGGACTACAATGAGCAGTTCTTC	CASSPGQGDYNEQFF
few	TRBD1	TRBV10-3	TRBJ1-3	TGTGCCATCAGCCCGGGACAGAGCTCTGGAAACACCATATATTTT	CAISPGQSSGNTIYF
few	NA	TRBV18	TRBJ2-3	TGTGCCAGCTCACCACCTTCCGGGTCAAACGGGGATACGCAGTATTTT	CASSPPSGSNGDTQYF
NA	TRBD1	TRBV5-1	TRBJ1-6	TGCGCCAGCAGTTTGTCCGGGACAGAAGGGTCACCCCTCCACTTT	CASSLSGTEGSPLHF
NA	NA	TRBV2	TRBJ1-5	TGTGCCAGCAGTGAAAGGGGCTATAGCAATCAGCCCCAGCATTTT	CASSERGYSNQPQHF
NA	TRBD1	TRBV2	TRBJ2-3	TGTGCCAGCAGCGACGATCCGGGACAGGGGGCAGATACGCAGTATTTT	CASSDDPGQGADTQYF
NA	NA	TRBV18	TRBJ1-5	TGTGCCAGCTCACCACCGGGGGGTTTGGGGCATCAGCCCCAGCATTTT	CASSPPGGLGHQPQHF
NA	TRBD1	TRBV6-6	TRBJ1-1	TGTGCCAGCAGCCCGACGACAGGGGAGACTGAAGCTTTCTTT	CASSPTTGETEAFF
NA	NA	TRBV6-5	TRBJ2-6	TGTGCCAGTGAGGGGCATGGGGCCAACGTCCCGACTTTC	CASEGHGANVPTF
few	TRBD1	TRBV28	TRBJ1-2	TGTGCCAGCTCTCGGGGGGACAGGCTACGTGGCTACACCTTC	CASSRGDRLRGYTF
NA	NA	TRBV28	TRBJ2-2	TGTGCCACACTAGCGAACACCGGGGAGCTGTTTTTT	CATLANTGELFF
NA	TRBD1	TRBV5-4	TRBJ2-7	TGTGCCAGCAGCTTGGCAGGACAGGGTATCTACGAGCAGTACTTC	CASSLAGQGIYEQYF
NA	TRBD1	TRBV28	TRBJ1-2	TGTGCCAGCAGCCCGTTAAAACAGGGGGACTATGGCTACACCTTC	CASSPLKQGDYGYTF
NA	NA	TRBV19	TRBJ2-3	TGTGCCAGTTCTTTAGCGGAGCATACGCAGTATTTT	CASSLAEHTQYF
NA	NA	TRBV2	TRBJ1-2	TGTGCCAGCAGTGAAGGGGACATCTCGGGCGGCTATGGCTACACCTTC	CASSEGDISGGYGYTF
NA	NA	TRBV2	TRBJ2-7	TGTGCCAGCAGGTACGGTCCCTACGAGCAGTACTTC	CASRYGPYEQYF
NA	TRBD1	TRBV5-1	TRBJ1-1	TGCGCCAGCAGCGGGGGGACAGAAAACACTGAAGCTTTCTTT	CASSGGTENTEAFF
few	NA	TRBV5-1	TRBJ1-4	TGCGCCAGCAGCTTGACGGGCGACAGGTTTGGGGAAAAACTGTTTTTT	CASSLTGDRFGEKLFF
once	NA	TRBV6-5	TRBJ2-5	TGTGCCAGCCGTCGGACGAGGCACGGTACCCAGTACTTC	CASRRTRHGTQYF
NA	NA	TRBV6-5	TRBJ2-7	TGTGCCAGCAGTCTCGGGACACCCTCCTACGAGCAGTACTTC	CASSLGTPSYEQYF
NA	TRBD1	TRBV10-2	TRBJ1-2	TGCGCCAGCACCGAGTCGGACAGGAGAAGTATCTATGGCTACACCTTC	CASTESDRRSIYGYTF
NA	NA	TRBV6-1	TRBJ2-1	TGTGCCAGCAGTGAATATCAGCGGGACAATGAGCAGTTCTTC	CASSEYQRDNEQFF
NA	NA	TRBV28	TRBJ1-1	TGTGCCAGCACCTCATCGTACAGGGAAGCTTTCTTT	CASTSSYREAFF
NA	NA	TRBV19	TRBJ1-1	TGTGCCAGTAAGAGTTTGCGACAGGTGAACACTGAAGCTTTCTTT	CASKSLRQVNTEAFF
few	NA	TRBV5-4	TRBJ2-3	TGTGCCAGCAGCGGTGAAGGACCCACAGATACGCAGTATTTT	CASSGEGPTDTQYF
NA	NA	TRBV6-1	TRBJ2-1	TGTGCCAGCAGTGGGCGGGCAGGGGCCTCTTACAATGAGCAGTTCTTC	CASSGRAGASYNEQFF
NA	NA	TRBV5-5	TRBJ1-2	TGTGCCAGCAGCCCGTGGGGGGTGGAGAGTGGCTACACCTTC	CASSPWGVESGYTF
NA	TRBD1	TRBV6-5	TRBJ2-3	TGTGCCAGCAGACAACCGACAGGGGGCACAGATACGCAGTATTTT	CASRQPTGGTDTQYF
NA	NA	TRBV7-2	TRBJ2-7	TGTGCCAGCAGTCAAGGGGGCGGGAACGACGAGCAGTACTTC	CASSQGGGNDEQYF
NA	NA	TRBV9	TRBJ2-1	TGTGCCAGCAGCGTAGAGTCGATCTACAATGAGCAGTTCTTC	CASSVESIYNEQFF
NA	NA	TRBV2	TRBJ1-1	TGTGCCAGCAAGTGGGAGGGGGACACTGAAGCTTTCTTT	CASKWEGDTEAFF
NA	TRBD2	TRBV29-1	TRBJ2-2	TGCAGCACTTCAGGGACTAGCGGGATTCTGGACACCGGGGAGCTGTTTTTT	CSTSGTSGILDTGELFF
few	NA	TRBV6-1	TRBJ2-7	TGTGCCAGCAGTGAACAGGGCGTTTCCTACGAGCAGTACTTC	CASSEQGVSYEQYF
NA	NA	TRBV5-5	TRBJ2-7	TGTGCCAGCAGCGTAACAGGGTTCTCCTACGAGCAGTACTTC	CASSVTGFSYEQYF
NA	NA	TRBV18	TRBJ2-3	TGTGCCAGCTCACCACGGCCTAGCGCCCGCACAGATACGCAGTATTTT	CASSPRPSARTDTQYF
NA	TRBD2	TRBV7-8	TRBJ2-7	TGTGCCAGCAGCAGGACTAGCGGAGCCTACGAGCAGTACTTC	CASSRTSGAYEQYF